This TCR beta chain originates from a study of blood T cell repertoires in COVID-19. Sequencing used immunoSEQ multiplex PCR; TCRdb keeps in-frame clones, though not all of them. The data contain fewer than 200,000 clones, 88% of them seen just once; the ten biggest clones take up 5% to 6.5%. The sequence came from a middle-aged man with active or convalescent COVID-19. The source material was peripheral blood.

The CDR3 region is CATSDSGGLSDSGANVLTF. CDR3 nucleotide sequence: TGTGCCACCAGTGATTCTGGGGGGTTGTCGGACTCTGGGGCCAACGTCCTGACTTTC. The V gene is TRBV24-1, the J gene TRBJ2-6; perhaps TRBD2 as D (6 bases). The germline gives CDR1 KGHDR, CDR2 SFDVKD. The CDR3 consists of 19 residues. V lost 2 bases to trimming and J lost 0 bases, with 16 bases between them.